This T cell receptor (beta chain) was identified in a study of blood T cell repertoires in COVID-19. Turning to the study itself: The samples span acute and convalescent COVID-19 from the United States, Italy and Spain. The cDNA or gDNA used as material had been derived from T cells, B-cell-depleted T cells, or PBMCs.

Trimming stripped 1 base from V and 3 bases from J, with 7 bases between. The germline gives CDR1 LNHNV, CDR2 YYDKDF (reference sequence). The CDR3 is 14 amino acids. This clone was picked up one time. Authors' methods: Reference gene primer amplification gave nucleated cell count estimates. Some clones are missing from TCRdb's copy, which holds only in-frame ones; the method was immunoSEQ multiplex PCR. V and J calls and clone size are given by that table; D and trimming were obtained from the DNA. The table has about 260,000 clones, roughly 86% seen once. The sample was peripheral blood. The J gene is TRBJ2-1, the V gene TRBV15, with D possibly matching TRBD2 (6 bases). This TCR came from a man between 40 and 49 years old with active or convalescent COVID-19. The CDR3: CATSRGGDYNEQFF. In DNA, the CDR3 is TGTGCCACCAGCAGAGGGGGGGACTACAATGAGCAGTTCTTC.